These 10 T cell receptor beta chains were all obtained from the same sample, sequenced in a study of T cells in localized non-small cell lung cancer. Libraries were prepared by immunoSEQ multiplex PCR; TCRdb keeps only in-frame clonotypes and omits some of them. The sample includes about 26,000 clones, more than 65% of them seen just once. The sequenced sample was peripheral blood, obtained before any cancer treatment. The receptor set was obtained from a man aged 35-75 years with stage III squamous cell lung carcinoma.

The gene calls are TRBV7-9 and TRBJ1-1; 10 positions match TRBD1. Germline CDR1 reads SEHNR; CDR2 reads FQNEAQ (reference sequence). J lost 0 bases, V lost 5 bases, and 3 bases had no gene match. The CDR3 runs 15 residues. The CDR3 reads CASSRQGAVNTEAFF. CDR3 sequence (DNA): TGTGCCAGCAGCAGACAGGGGGCCGTGAACACTGAAGCTTTCTTT.

This clone was seen a single time. The chain couples TRBV5-1 to TRBJ2-1; 14 bases are shared with TRBD2. V trimming: 0 bases; J trimming: 1 base; junction bases outside the gene matches: 9. This CDR3 contains 20 residues. Per germline, CDR1 SGHRS and CDR2 YFSETQ. The CDR3 region has the DNA TGCGCCAGCAGCTTGGGGGGGACTAGCGGGAGCGGGAGATCCTACAATGAGCAGTTCTTC. Translating gives CASSLGGTSGSGRSYNEQFF. The variable domain in full, with the rest retrieved from reference TRBV5-1 and TRBJ2-1, is KAGVTQTPRYLIKTRGQQVTLSCSPISGHRSVSWYQQTPGQGLQFLFEYFSETQRNKGNFPGRFSGRQFSNSRSEMNVSTLELGDSALYLCASSLGGTSGSGRSYNEQFFGPGTRLTVL.

The chain employs TRBV7-6 and TRBJ2-5; D unresolved. The CDR3 is made up of 13 amino acids. V was clipped by 7 bases and J by 3 bases, with 12 bases between them. Germline CDR1 reads SGHVS; CDR2 reads FNYEAQ. The CDR3 coding sequence is TGTGCCAGCACCCGACTCGGCGAAGAGACCCAGTACTTC. Its protein product is CASTRLGEETQYF.

This clone showed up just once. The genes are TRBV4-2 and TRBJ2-7; no clear D. The V gene lost 0 bases and the J gene lost 3 bases, with 18 bases spanning the gap. The CDR3 length is 17 residues. Germline CDR1 LGHNA, CDR2 YNFKEQ. The CDR3 region has the DNA TGTGCCAGCAGCCAAGAGATGCGTGGCCTTGGGATCTACGAGCAGTACTTC. As protein: CASSQEMRGLGIYEQYF.

The gene calls are TRBV30 and TRBJ2-3, with D possibly TRBD2 on 5 matching bases. The CDR3 has 16 residues. Per the germline V gene, CDR1 is GTSNPN and CDR2 is SVGIG (reference sequence). V was clipped by 3 bases and J by 0 bases, with 16 bases between them. The CDR3 sequence is CAWRGRMAGSTDTQYF. The CDR3 region has the DNA TGTGCCTGGAGAGGGAGAATGGCCGGAAGCACAGATACGCAGTATTTT.

The genes are TRBV5-1 and TRBJ2-5; D may be TRBD2 (6 bases). The CDR3 runs to 13 residues. V gave up 6 bases and J gave up 4 bases, with 13 bases separating them. The germline CDR1 and CDR2 sequences are SGHRS and YFSETQ. The CDR3 here is CASTSREGETQYF. In DNA form, the CDR3 reads TGCGCCAGCACTTCGCGGGAAGGAGAGACCCAGTACTTC.

There are a few counts of this clone. The V and J genes are TRBV4-2 and TRBJ1-6, with TRBD1 matching 8 bases. After removal of 3 bases from V and 1 base from J, the junction contained 2 bases not matched to a gene. The CDR3 covers 16 residues. Germline V gives CDR1 LGHNA, CDR2 YNFKEQ. CDR3 amino acids: CASSQDRESYNSPLHF. CDR3 sequence (DNA): TGTGCCAGCAGCCAGGACAGGGAGTCCTATAATTCACCCCTCCACTTT.

CDR3: CASSVSRAVGNTIYF. CDR3 nucleotides: TGTGCCAGCAGCGTTTCTCGCGCAGTTGGAAACACCATATATTTT. The chain combines TRBV9 with TRBJ1-3; D uncertain. The germline gives CDR1 SGDLS, CDR2 YYNGEE. V was cut by 2 bases and J by 3 bases, with 12 bases left in between. This CDR3 is 15 amino acids long.

The chain recombines TRBV28 with TRBJ1-1; D remains ambiguous. The length of the CDR3 is 15 residues. Trimming removed 1 base at V and 1 base at J, with 10 bases between. In germline, CDR1 is MDHEN, CDR2 SYDVKM. This CDR3 reads CASSLSRNQNTEAFF. In nucleotides, the CDR3 is TGTGCCAGCAGTTTATCCCGTAATCAGAACACTGAAGCTTTCTTT.

The V and J genes are TRBV2 and TRBJ1-3; weak D call: TRBD1 (6 bases). CDR1 is SNHLY, CDR2 FYNNEI, per germline. The CDR3 has 14 residues. With 6 bases removed from V and 0 bases from J, the gap between germline ends came to 9 bases. CDR3 nucleotides: TGTGCCAGCAGAAGAGGGGGCTCTGGAAACACCATATATTTT. Its protein product is CASRRGGSGNTIYF.